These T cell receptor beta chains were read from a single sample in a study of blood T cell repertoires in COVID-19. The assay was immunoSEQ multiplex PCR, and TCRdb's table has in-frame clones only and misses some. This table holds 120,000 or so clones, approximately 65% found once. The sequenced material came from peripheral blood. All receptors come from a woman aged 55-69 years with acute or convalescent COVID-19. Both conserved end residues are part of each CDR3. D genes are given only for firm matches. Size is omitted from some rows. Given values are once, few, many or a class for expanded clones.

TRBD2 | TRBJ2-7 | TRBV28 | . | TGTGCCAGCAGTTCAGGTGGGGGGGCCTACGAGCAGTACTTC | CASSSGGGAYEQYF
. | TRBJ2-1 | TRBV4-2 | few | TGTGCCAGCAGCCGTTCCGGGCCGGGAAACAATGAGCAGTTCTTC | CASSRSGPGNNEQFF
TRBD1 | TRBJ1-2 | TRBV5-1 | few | TGCGCCAGCAGCTCTGGACAGGGCTATGGCTACACCTTC | CASSSGQGYGYTF
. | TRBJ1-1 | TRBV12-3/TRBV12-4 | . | TGTGCCAGCAGTTCCGGACAACTCACTGAAGCTTTCTTT | CASSSGQLTEAFF
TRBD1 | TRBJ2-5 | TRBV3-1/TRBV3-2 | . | TGTGCCAGCAGCCAAGGGTCGGGGACAGGGTCGACCCAGTACTTC | CASSQGSGTGSTQYF
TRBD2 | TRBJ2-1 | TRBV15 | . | TGTGCCACCAGCAGAGGAGGGACTAGCGGCAATGAGCAGTTCTTC | CATSRGGTSGNEQFF
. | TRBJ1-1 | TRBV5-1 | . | TGCGCCAGCAGCTCGGTACGGGTAGGGAGCACTGAAGCTTTCTTT | CASSSVRVGSTEAFF
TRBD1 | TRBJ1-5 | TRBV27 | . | TGTGCCAGCAGTTTGGGACAGGGCAATCAGCCCCAGCATTTT | CASSLGQGNQPQHF
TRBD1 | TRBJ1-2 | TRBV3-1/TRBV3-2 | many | TGTGCCAGCAGCCAAGTGGGGACAGGACATAACTATGGCTACACCTTC | CASSQVGTGHNYGYTF
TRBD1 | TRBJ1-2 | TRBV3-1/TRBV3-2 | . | TGTGCCAGCAGCCAATGGGACAGGACAAACTATGGCTACACCTTC | CASSQWDRTNYGYTF
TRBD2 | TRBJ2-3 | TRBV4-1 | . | TGCGCCAGCAAACTAGCGGGGGCTGATCCCACAGATACGCAGTATTTT | CASKLAGADPTDTQYF
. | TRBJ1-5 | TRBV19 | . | TGTGCCAGTAGTATTGAAGAGAGCAATCAGCCCCAGCATTTT | CASSIEESNQPQHF
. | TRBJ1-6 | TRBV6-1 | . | TGTGCCAGCAGCACAGGGCCAGGGTCACCCCTCCACTTT | CASSTGPGSPLHF
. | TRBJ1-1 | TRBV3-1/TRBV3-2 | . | TGTGCCAGCAGCCGACAGCAGGGATTGAACACTGAAGCTTTCTTT | CASSRQQGLNTEAFF
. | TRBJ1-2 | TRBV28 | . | TGTGCCAGCAGTTTATCACCTAGTTCCTACACCTTC | CASSLSPSSYTF
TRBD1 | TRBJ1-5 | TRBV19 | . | TGTGCCAGTAGTATTCGATCTTGGCAGGGGGACCAGCCCCAGCATTTT | CASSIRSWQGDQPQHF
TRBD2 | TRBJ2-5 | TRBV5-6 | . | TGTGCCAGCAGCTTGGACAGCGGGGGCCCCGGGGAGACCCAGTACTTC | CASSLDSGGPGETQYF
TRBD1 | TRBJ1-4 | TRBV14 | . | TGTGCCAGCAGCCAAGAGAGGGCCAGACAGGGGGGTGAAAAACTGTTTTTT | CASSQERARQGGEKLFF
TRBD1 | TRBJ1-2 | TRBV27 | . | TGTGCCAGCAGTCTCAACACAGGGGGCACTGGCTACACCTTC | CASSLNTGGTGYTF
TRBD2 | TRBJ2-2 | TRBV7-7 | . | TGTGCCAGCAGCTTAAACCCACTAGCGGGGTCCACCGGGGAGCTGTTTTTT | CASSLNPLAGSTGELFF
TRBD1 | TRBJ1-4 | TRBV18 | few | TGTGCCAGCTCACCTTTTAACAGGGGGCGCGGAAAACTGTTTTTT | CASSPFNRGRGKLFF
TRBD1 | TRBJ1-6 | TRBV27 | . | TGTGCCAGCAGACAGGGGGGTAATTCACCCCTCCACTTT | CASRQGGNSPLHF
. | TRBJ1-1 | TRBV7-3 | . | TGTGCCAGCAGCGTGGACAGGAACACTGAAGCTTTCTTT | CASSVDRNTEAFF
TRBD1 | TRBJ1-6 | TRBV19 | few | TGTGCCAGCAAAGACAGGGGAGGTAATTCACCCCTCCACTTT | CASKDRGGNSPLHF
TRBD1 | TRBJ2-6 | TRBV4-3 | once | TGCGCCAGCAGCCTACAGGGGGCGGGTGGGGCCAACGTCCTGACTTTC | CASSLQGAGGANVLTF
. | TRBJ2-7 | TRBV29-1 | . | TGCAGCGGGAGTAGGGGCTACGAATACGAGCAGTACTTC | CSGSRGYEYEQYF
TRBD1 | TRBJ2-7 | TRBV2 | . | TGTGCCAGTCAAGACAGGGGGCTTCTCTACGAGCAGTACTTC | CASQDRGLLYEQYF
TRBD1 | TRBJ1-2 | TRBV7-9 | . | TGTGCCAGCAGCCAAACACAGGGGAGTGGCGGCTACACCTTC | CASSQTQGSGGYTF
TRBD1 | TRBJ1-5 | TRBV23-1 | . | TGCGCCAGCAGTCAACGACCAGGGGGAAATCAGCCCCAGCATTTT | CASSQRPGGNQPQHF
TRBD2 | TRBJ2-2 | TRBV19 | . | TGTGCCAGTAGTCTCAAACTAGCGGGGGGGCGCACCGGGGAGCTGTTTTTT | CASSLKLAGGRTGELFF
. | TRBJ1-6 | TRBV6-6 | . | TGTGCCAGCAGTTACGCGGAGTATAATTCACCCCTCCACTTT | CASSYAEYNSPLHF
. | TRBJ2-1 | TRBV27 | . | TGTGCCTTGGTGACAGAAGGGAATGAGCAGTTCTTC | CALVTEGNEQFF
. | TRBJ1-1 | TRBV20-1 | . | TGCAGTTGCGGGGCTCCCACTGAAGCTTTCTTT | CSCGAPTEAFF
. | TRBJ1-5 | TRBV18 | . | TGTGCCAGCTCAGGGGGGAGCAATCAGCCCCAGCATTTT | CASSGGSNQPQHF
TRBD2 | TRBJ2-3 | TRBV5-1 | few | TGCGCCAGCAGCTTGGGGGCCCTAGCGGCCTTCACAGATACGCAGTATTTT | CASSLGALAAFTDTQYF
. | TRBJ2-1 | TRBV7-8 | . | TGTGCCAGCAGCTTAGGGGCAGAGCAGTTCTTC | CASSLGAEQFF
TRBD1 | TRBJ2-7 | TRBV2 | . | TGTGCCAGCAGCTGGACAGGGGACATGGTCGAGCAGTACTTC | CASSWTGDMVEQYF
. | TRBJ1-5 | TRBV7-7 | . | TGTGCCAGCAGCCCTGGGCGTGATCAGCCCCAGCATTTT | CASSPGRDQPQHF
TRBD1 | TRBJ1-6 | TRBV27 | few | TGTGCCAGCAGTTTATCCAGGGGGCTTAATTCACCCCTCCACTTT | CASSLSRGLNSPLHF
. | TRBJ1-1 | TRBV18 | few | TGTGCCAGCTCACCCCAACTGTACACTGAAGCTTTCTTT | CASSPQLYTEAFF
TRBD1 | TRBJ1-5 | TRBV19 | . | TGTGCCAGTAGTATAGCAATGTGGGGGACAGGGGGTCTCCAGCCCCAGCATTTT | CASSIAMWGTGGLQPQHF
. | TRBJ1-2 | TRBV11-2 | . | TGTGCCAGCAGCTTAGATAGCGAAGGGTTAAGTGGCTACACCTTC | CASSLDSEGLSGYTF
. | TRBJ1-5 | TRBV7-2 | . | TGTGCCAGCAGCTTTGGGGGCGCTGGAAATCAGCCCCAGCATTTT | CASSFGGAGNQPQHF
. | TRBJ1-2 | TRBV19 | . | TGTGCCAGTAGTAGGGACAAGTCTAACTATGGCTACACCTTC | CASSRDKSNYGYTF
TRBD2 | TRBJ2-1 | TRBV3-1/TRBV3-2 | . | TGTGCCAGCAGCCTGCGGGGGGGGAACAATGAGCAGTTCTTC | CASSLRGGNNEQFF